The 10 T cell receptor beta chains given below trace back to one sample, sequenced in a study of blood T cell repertoires in COVID-19. Repertoires were generated with immunoSEQ multiplex PCR, while TCRdb's copy carries only in-frame clones and drops some. The sample includes 100,000 to 120,000 clones, approximately 70% of them seen just once. Source material: peripheral blood. The receptors were gathered from a woman aged 55 to 70 with acute or convalescent COVID-19.

This clone was seen a single time. This chain's CDR3 is CASSLDSGGAIETQYF. CDR3 DNA sequence: TGTGCCAGCAGCTTAGACAGCGGGGGGGCCATAGAGACCCAGTACTTC. V and J are TRBV7-2 and TRBJ2-5, with 10 bases aligning to TRBD2. CDR3 length: 16 amino acids. From germline, CDR1 is SGHTA and CDR2 FQGNSA. The J segment lost 4 bases and the V segment lost 1 base, leaving 6 bases of the junction unmatched. The full variable domain, with the rest looked up from reference TRBV7-2 and TRBJ2-5, is GAGVSQSPSNKVTEKGKDVELRCDPISGHTALYWYRQSLGQGLEFLIYFQGNSAPDKSGLPSDRFSAERTGGSVSTLTIQRTQQEDSAVYLCASSLDSGGAIETQYFGPGTRLLVL.

This rearrangement joins TRBV11-3 to TRBJ2-3, with a weak D call TRBD2 (6 bases). Per germline, CDR1 SGHNT and CDR2 YENEEA. The V and J ends lost 1 base and 4 bases respectively, with 12 bases between them. The CDR3 consists of 15 residues. DNA of the CDR3: TGTGCCAGCAGCTTAGGACTAGAGGTTTCAGATACGCAGTATTTT. Residues: CASSLGLEVSDTQYF.

The rearrangement uses TRBV7-3 and TRBJ2-3; perhaps TRBD1 as D (5 bases). V lost 11 bases to trimming and J lost 1 base, with 13 bases between them. Germline CDR1 SGHTA, CDR2 FQGTGA. This CDR3 has 13 amino acids. This chain's CDR3 is CASSRDRTDTQYF. The DNA of the CDR3 is TGTGCCTCTTCCAGGGATCGCACAGATACGCAGTATTTT.

This rearrangement joins TRBV28 to TRBJ1-4, with D tentatively TRBD1 (6 bases). Germline V gene lookup returns CDR1 MDHEN and CDR2 SYDVKM. This CDR3 spans 13 amino acids. V was shortened by 8 bases and J by 8 bases, with 15 bases between the two germline ends. DNA of the CDR3: TGTGCCAGCCTGACAGGCGGTCGCGAAAAACTGTTTTTT. Protein product: CASLTGGREKLFF.

This clone came up once. The CDR3 bases are TGTGCCAGCAGGACAGACAAGGCAATCTCACCCCTCCACTTT. Its translation is CASRTDKAISPLHF. V gene TRBV7-2 combines with J gene TRBJ1-6; maybe TRBD1 (5 bases). CDR1 is SGHTA and CDR2 is FQGNSA in the germline V gene. This CDR3 region has 14 residues. Trimming left V 6 bases short and J 10 bases short, with 16 bases between.

The J gene is TRBJ1-2, the V gene TRBV19; 10 nucleotides line up with TRBD1. In germline, CDR1 is LNHDA, CDR2 SQIVND (reference sequence). The CDR3 contains 14 residues. Unmatched junction bases numbered 2, after V lost 5 bases and J lost 2 bases. CDR3 residues: CASSRDRGNYGYTF. The CDR3 DNA is TGTGCCAGTAGTCGGGACAGGGGAAACTATGGCTACACCTTC.

The chain has TRBV5-5 and TRBJ1-1; D is ambiguous. Germline values: CDR1 SGHKS, CDR2 YYEKEE (reference sequence). The CDR3 is 14 amino acids. Trimming took 4 bases from V and 0 from J, leaving 10 bases between them. CDR3 region: CASSPGTMNTEAFF. CDR3 in DNA: TGTGCCAGCAGCCCCGGTACGATGAACACTGAAGCTTTCTTT.

This clone occurred once. The chain has TRBV18 and TRBJ2-7; D not resolved. CDR3 length: 13 residues. The ends were cut back, 2 bases at V and 2 bases at J, with 7 bases in the middle. Germline V gene lookup returns CDR1 KGHSH and CDR2 LQKENI. CDR3 DNA sequence: TGTGCCAGCTCACCAGGCAATCCCTACGAGCAGTACTTC. It encodes CASSPGNPYEQYF. The variable domain in full, completed from reference TRBV18 and TRBJ2-7, reads NAGVMQNPRHLVRRRGQEARLRCSPMKGHSHVYWYRQLPEEGLKFMVYLQKENIIDESGMPKERFSAEFPKEGPSILRIQQVVRGDSAAYFCASSPGNPYEQYFGPGTRLTVT.

This clone came up once. The chain joins TRBV9 to TRBJ2-2, with unresolved D. Looked up from germline, CDR1 is SGDLS and CDR2 is YYNGEE. The V end was cut by 0 bases, the J end by 2 bases, with 8 bases between. This CDR3 spans 15 amino acids. The DNA for the CDR3 is TGTGCCAGCAGCGTAGCTATGACAAACACCGGGGAGCTGTTTTTT. Protein: CASSVAMTNTGELFF.

The table lists this clone with a count of one. Within the sample, other DNA sequences also encode this same CDR3. The V and J genes are TRBV9 and TRBJ1-5, with 7 positions matching TRBD1. Germline CDR1 reads SGDLS; CDR2 reads YYNGEE. This CDR3 comprises 15 residues. V shed 2 bases, J shed 4 bases, and the junction held 6 bases outside the gene matches. CDR3 bases: TGTGCCAGCAGCGTTGGGACAGTTGGAAATCAGCCCCAGCATTTT. This gives the protein CASSVGTVGNQPQHF.